This TCR beta chain was observed in a study of read filtering for tumor transcriptome and immune sequencing. For the study at large: By R-ISS, stages I, II and III held 8, 16 and 7 patients. RNA-seq yielded only about 75 to 1273 TCR reads, IR-seq about 4 to 10.27 million.

In this sample, this clonotype turned up many times. Every patient had bone marrow sampled while the disease was active. Molecular barcoded adaptors covering alpha/delta and beta/gamma chains were used on roughly 400 ng RNA. TCRdb itself ran the reads through MiXCR, one entry per CDR3 protein. This table has roughly 67,000 distinct CDR3 sequences, approximately 19% appearing once. Germline loops: CDR1 SGDLS, CDR2 YYNGEE. The CDR3 consists of 16 residues. Trimming removed 3 bases at V and 10 bases at J, with 22 bases between. Sequenced input: a population of CD138-negative cells sorted from bone marrow. The chain couples TRBV9 to TRBJ1-4; no clear D. The source is a donor at least 40 years old with multiple myeloma. In nucleotides, the CDR3 is TGTGCCAGCAGCGAGACCCACGTGGGAAGAAGTGGAAAACTGTTTTTT. Amino acid sequence: CASSETHVGRSGKLFF.